This is a list of T cell receptor beta chains from one sample in a study of Ad26.COV2.S vaccination and SARS-CoV-2 variants. TCRdb's copy holds only in-frame clones and misses some; the assay was immunoSEQ multiplex PCR. The table records approximately 410,000 clones, around nine tenths of them present only once. The sequences come from peripheral blood, collected in a trial of Ad26.COV2.S vaccine versus placebo. These receptors were obtained from a person between 18 and 59 years old who received the Ad26.COV2.S COVID-19 vaccine or a placebo. CDR3s include the opening cysteine and the closing phenylalanine or tryptophan. Fields, in order: D gene, V gene, clone size, J gene, CDR3 protein, CDR3 DNA. D genes are given only for firm matches. Clone size, where shown, is once, few, many, or a class for clones that have expanded.

-	TRBV21-1	-	TRBJ2-7	CASNLDRVVSYEQYF	TGTGCCAGCAATTTAGACAGGGTCGTCTCCTACGAGCAGTACTTC
TRBD1	TRBV10-3	-	TRBJ2-2	CAISEPGQGSTGELFF	TGTGCCATCAGTGAACCGGGACAGGGTAGCACCGGGGAGCTGTTTTTT
-	TRBV4-3	-	TRBJ1-1	CASSQVPGSYEAFF	TGCGCCAGCAGCCAAGTCCCGGGGTCCTATGAAGCTTTCTTT
TRBD1	TRBV4-1	-	TRBJ2-7	CASSQDWKGATYHYEQYF	TGCGCCAGCAGCCAAGATTGGAAGGGGGCAACTTATCACTACGAGCAGTACTTC
-	TRBV5-6	-	TRBJ2-1	CASSLWGPLTINEQFF	TGTGCCAGCAGCTTATGGGGGCCTCTCACGATCAATGAGCAGTTCTTC
TRBD2	TRBV4-3	once	TRBJ2-5	CASSHGTSGTRRETQYF	TGCGCCAGCAGCCATGGGACATCCGGGACTAGGAGGGAGACCCAGTACTTC
-	TRBV7-9	-	TRBJ2-1	CASSLRSRGSEQFF	TGTGCCAGCAGCTTACGATCAAGGGGCTCTGAGCAGTTCTTC
-	TRBV10-3	-	TRBJ2-2	CAISVSRQGVTGELFF	TGTGCCATCAGTGTATCACGCCAAGGGGTTACCGGGGAGCTGTTTTTT
-	TRBV6-6	-	TRBJ2-3	CASSSTSGFSVDTQYF	TGTGCCAGCAGTTCCACATCAGGGTTTTCTGTAGATACGCAGTATTTT
TRBD1	TRBV5-1	-	TRBJ2-1	CASSLDWTGYNEQFF	TGCGCCAGCAGCTTGGACTGGACAGGTTACAATGAGCAGTTCTTC
-	TRBV5-1	-	TRBJ2-6	CASSARETGANVLTF	TGCGCCAGCAGCGCGAGGGAAACTGGGGCCAACGTCCTGACTTTC
TRBD1	TRBV19	-	TRBJ2-5	CASGDRGSETQYF	TGTGCCAGCGGGGACAGGGGAAGTGAGACCCAGTACTTC
-	TRBV6-6	-	TRBJ2-3	CASSYSLDQPTDTQYF	TGTGCCAGCAGTTACTCGCTGGACCAACCTACAGATACGCAGTATTTT
-	TRBV28	-	TRBJ2-5	CASSTPLWGDQETQYF	TGTGCCAGCAGTACCCCGCTATGGGGCGACCAAGAGACCCAGTACTTC
-	TRBV28	-	TRBJ1-2	CASSLDVGRGYGYTF	TGTGCCAGCAGTTTAGATGTCGGCAGGGGCTATGGCTACACCTTC
-	TRBV19	-	TRBJ1-2	CASSLNRVSHGYTF	TGTGCCAGTAGCCTAAATCGGGTCAGTCATGGCTACACCTTC
TRBD2	TRBV7-3	once	TRBJ2-1	CVSSPGLAGYNEQFF	TGTGTCAGCAGCCCGGGACTAGCGGGATACAATGAGCAGTTCTTC
-	TRBV4-1	-	TRBJ1-2	CASSREAGPPPNGYTF	TGCGCCAGCAGCCGGGAAGCAGGGCCACCGCCCAATGGCTACACCTTC
-	TRBV9	-	TRBJ1-1	CASSPRDRGNEAFF	TGTGCCAGCAGCCCCCGAGATAGGGGAAATGAAGCTTTCTTT
-	TRBV4-1	-	TRBJ2-2	CASSQTARGSGELFF	TGCGCCAGCAGCCAGACCGCGAGGGGGTCAGGGGAGCTGTTTTTT
-	TRBV6-1	-	TRBJ2-1	CASSEILGFGEQFF	TGTGCCAGCAGTGAAATCCTGGGTTTCGGTGAGCAGTTCTTC
TRBD2	TRBV7-3	-	TRBJ2-1	CASSISGTSGGNEQFF	TGTGCCAGCAGCATCTCGGGGACTAGCGGGGGGAATGAGCAGTTCTTC
TRBD1	TRBV6-5	once	TRBJ1-4	CGAGTGNEKLFF	TGTGGAGCCGGGACAGGCAATGAAAAACTGTTTTTT
TRBD2	TRBV9	-	TRBJ2-7	CASSVREGSYEQYF	TGTGCCAGCAGCGTCCGGGAGGGATCCTACGAGCAGTACTTC
-	TRBV6-2/TRBV6-3	-	TRBJ2-7	CASSYSGGLHYEQYF	TGTGCCAGCAGTTACTCGGGGGGTTTGCACTACGAGCAGTACTTC
TRBD2	TRBV19	once	TRBJ2-3	CASSPSGGGPAGTQYF	TGTGCCAGTAGTCCTAGCGGCGGGGGGCCGGCGGGTACGCAGTATTTT
-	TRBV7-2	-	TRBJ1-4	CASKVQGSTNEKLFF	TGTGCCAGCAAAGTACAGGGCTCAACTAATGAAAAACTGTTTTTT
TRBD1	TRBV27	-	TRBJ2-1	CASSFYRTGGDNEQFF	TGTGCCAGCAGTTTCTATCGGACAGGGGGCGACAATGAGCAGTTCTTC
TRBD1	TRBV14	-	TRBJ2-7	CASSLGQGRTYEQYF	TGTGCCAGCAGCCTCGGACAGGGTAGGACCTACGAGCAGTACTTC
-	TRBV19	-	TRBJ1-5	CASNLGTLSNQPQHF	TGTGCCAGTAACCTTGGGACCCTTAGCAATCAGCCCCAGCATTTT
-	TRBV28	-	TRBJ2-5	CASSSGSGYQETQYF	TGTGCCAGCAGTTCCGGATCCGGGTACCAAGAGACCCAGTACTTC
TRBD2	TRBV2	-	TRBJ2-1	CASSEISGDNEQFF	TGTGCCAGCAGTGAGATTAGCGGGGACAATGAGCAGTTCTTC
-	TRBV4-3	-	TRBJ2-3	CASGAGGGADTQYF	TGCGCCAGCGGGGCAGGGGGAGGCGCAGATACGCAGTATTTT
TRBD2	TRBV7-2	-	TRBJ2-2	CASSVLAGVPPTGELFF	TGTGCCAGCAGCGTACTAGCGGGGGTCCCCCCCACCGGGGAGCTGTTTTTT
TRBD1	TRBV5-8	-	TRBJ2-3	CASSPGTGGDNTQYF	TGTGCCAGCAGCCCGGGGACAGGGGGGGATAACACGCAGTATTTT
-	TRBV5-4	-	TRBJ1-3	CASSETGGGNTIYF	TGTGCCAGCAGCGAGACGGGGGGCGGAAACACCATATATTTT
TRBD1	TRBV9	-	TRBJ1-6	CASSTDGTVERWLHF	TGTGCCAGCAGCACCGATGGGACAGTGGAGAGGTGGCTCCACTTT
-	TRBV7-9	few	TRBJ2-7	CASSKVEGAYEQYF	TGTGCCAGCAGCAAAGTGGAAGGGGCCTACGAGCAGTACTTC
-	TRBV6-5	once	TRBJ2-7	CASSYSVSREQYF	TGTGCCAGCAGTTACTCGGTGTCGCGGGAGCAGTACTTC
-	TRBV27	-	TRBJ1-5	CASSLSGQANQPQHF	TGTGCCAGCAGTTTATCGGGGCAGGCGAATCAGCCCCAGCATTTT
-	TRBV12-3/TRBV12-4	once	TRBJ2-4	CASSLGRKNIQYF	TGTGCCAGCAGTTTAGGGAGGAAAAACATTCAGTACTTC
TRBD2	TRBV4-2	once	TRBJ2-2	CASTETSGENTGELFF	TGTGCCAGCACCGAGACTAGCGGGGAGAACACCGGGGAGCTGTTTTTT
-	TRBV5-6	-	TRBJ2-6	CASTRDRISGANVLTF	TGTGCCAGCACCCGGGACCGAATCTCTGGGGCCAACGTCCTGACTTTC
-	TRBV28	-	TRBJ1-1	CASRGNTEAFF	TGTGCCAGCCGGGGGAACACTGAAGCTTTCTTT